Below are 15 T cell receptor beta chains sequenced from a single sample in a study of shared clonotypes between healthy human individuals. Profiling relied on immunoSEQ multiplex PCR, and the TCRdb table lists in-frame clones only, not all of them. The sample gives around 1.5 million clones, approximately 98% of which show up once; less than 0.55% is in the top ten. The sample was naive CD4+ T cells sorted from blood. Subset indicated: CD45RA+ positively selected. Every receptor here comes from a young man in good health.

The V and J genes are TRBV15 and TRBJ2-5, with 12 bases aligning to TRBD2. There are 18 residues in the CDR3. Germline CDR1 reads LNHNV; CDR2 reads YYDKDF (reference sequence). Trimming took 1 base from V and 5 from J; bases not matched to a gene: 11. In DNA, the CDR3 is TGTGCCACCAGCAGAGCGGGCAATCTAGCGGGAGGGCCCGAGACCCAGTACTTC. Translating gives CATSRAGNLAGGPETQYF.

The rearrangement links TRBV18 to TRBJ2-7; no clear D gene. Per germline, CDR1 KGHSH and CDR2 LQKENI. The CDR3 has 13 residues. Trimming removed 7 bases from V and 3 bases from J, with 13 bases in between. CDR3 loop: CASFSNYYYEQYF. CDR3 DNA: TGTGCCAGCTTCTCAAATTACTACTACGAGCAGTACTTC.

The chain employs TRBV27 and TRBJ1-4; D not resolved. The CDR3 runs 16 residues. CDR1 MNHEY and CDR2 SMNVEV come from the germline V gene (reference sequence). The germline V and J ends were trimmed by 7 bases and 0 bases, with 15 bases remaining between them. The CDR3 loop is CASNWGDRATNEKLFF. The CDR3 nucleotides read TGTGCCAGCAACTGGGGAGATCGTGCAACTAATGAAAAACTGTTTTTT.

The rearrangement joins TRBV12-2 to TRBJ2-7; TRBD2 was called by the table and not checked on the DNA. TRBV12-2 represents a pseudogene. The CDR3 spans 17 residues. The CDR3 sequence is CASRLAIGLAEVYEQYF. Here the CDR3 DNA reads TGTGCAAGTCGCTTAGCTATAGGGCTAGCGGAGGTTTACGAGCAGTACTTC.

This rearrangement joins TRBV9 to TRBJ2-3, with D possibly matching TRBD1 (6 bases). Germline CDR1 and CDR2: SGDLS and YYNGEE. This CDR3 has 15 residues. Trimming pared 4 bases from V and 2 bases from J, leaving 14 bases between. The CDR3 loop reads CASSPRDTHTDTQYF. The CDR3 DNA follows: TGTGCCAGCAGCCCCCGGGACACGCACACAGATACGCAGTATTTT.

In regard to this clone: This same CDR3 is encoded by further DNA sequences in the sample. The chain couples TRBV28 to TRBJ2-3; D not resolved. The CDR3 contains 12 residues. Trimming stripped 1 base from V and 6 bases from J, with 5 bases between. The germline V gene has CDR1 MDHEN and CDR2 SYDVKM. The DNA of the CDR3 is TGTGCCAGCAGTTTATTAGGTGATACGCAGTATTTT. Protein sequence: CASSLLGDTQYF.

The chain uses TRBV28 and TRBJ1-5; no reliable D call. V dropped 1 base and J dropped 9 bases, with 4 bases sitting between them. The CDR3 runs to 11 residues. CDR1 MDHEN and CDR2 SYDVKM come from the germline V gene. The CDR3 protein is CASSLFWPQHF. The CDR3 nucleotides are TGTGCCAGCAGTTTATTTTGGCCCCAGCATTTT.

The chain carries TRBV6-5 and TRBJ2-7, with a weak D call TRBD2 (7 bases). V lost 10 bases and J lost 5, with 15 bases in between. The CDR3 is 12 residues long. Germline CDR1 is MNHEY and CDR2 is SVGAGI. The CDR3 spells CATKGGGHEQYF. The CDR3, as DNA: TGTGCCACCAAGGGGGGGGGACACGAGCAGTACTTC.

This clone was recorded once. The V and J genes are TRBV4-2 and TRBJ1-4; no clear D gene. Between the trimmed V and J ends, which lost 1 base and 4 bases, there was a span of 10 bases. The CDR3 is made up of 15 amino acids. Germline V CDR1 and CDR2: LGHNA, YNFKEQ. The CDR3: CASSQVSAVNEKLFF. CDR3 DNA: TGTGCCAGCAGCCAAGTCTCAGCGGTTAATGAAAAACTGTTTTTT.

The rearrangement joins TRBV28 to TRBJ2-5; TRBD2 matches 13 bases. The CDR3 loop spans 16 amino acids. Germline V gene data show CDR1 as MDHEN and CDR2 as SYDVKM. V was pared by 10 bases and J by 3 bases, with 11 bases of the junction left unmatched. CDR3 bases: TGTGCCACCTGGACTAGCGGGAGAAGCGGTAAAGAGACCCAGTACTTC. Protein product: CATWTSGRSGKETQYF.

This chain links TRBV15 with TRBJ1-3, with 8 nucleotides matching TRBD1. Unmatched junction bases numbered 9, after V lost 1 base and J lost 4 bases. In germline, CDR1 is LNHNV, CDR2 YYDKDF (reference sequence). The CDR3 has 17 residues. The CDR3 sequence is CATSRARQGPGGNTIYF. The CDR3 DNA is TGTGCCACCAGCAGAGCAAGACAGGGGCCGGGAGGAAACACCATATATTTT.

V gene TRBV28 combines with J gene TRBJ1-2, with 9 positions matching TRBD1. Germline loops: CDR1 MDHEN, CDR2 SYDVKM. The J segment lost 8 bases and the V segment lost 11 bases, leaving 30 bases of the junction unmatched. This CDR3 spans 19 amino acids. CDR3 protein: CALAPTRKKRTGGGLGYTF. The CDR3 region has the DNA TGTGCCTTGGCCCCTACGAGAAAAAAGCGAACAGGGGGCGGACTAGGCTACACCTTC.

This chain connects TRBV9 to TRBJ2-3; the D gene is possibly TRBD2 (5 bases). Germline-derived CDR1 and CDR2 are SGDLS and YYNGEE. This CDR3 has 16 residues. The V end was cut by 3 bases, the J end by 5 bases, with 19 bases between. This chain's CDR3 is CASSGWAGVTQDTQYF. The CDR3 DNA sequence: TGTGCCAGCAGCGGATGGGCGGGCGTAACTCAAGATACGCAGTATTTT.

The DNA for the CDR3 is TGTGCCAGCAGCGCGCAGGGGGGAGCACAAGAGACCCAGTACTTC. Translating gives CASSAQGGAQETQYF. The V call is TRBV5-4, the J call TRBJ2-5, with D perhaps matching TRBD1 (7 bases). CDR3 length: 15 amino acids. V lost 4 bases to trimming and J lost 2 bases, with 15 bases between them. In germline, CDR1 is SGHNT, CDR2 YYREEE (reference sequence).

This rearrangement joins TRBV15 to TRBJ1-4, with TRBD1 matching 9 bases. The CDR3 loop spans 16 amino acids. CDR1 is LNHNV and CDR2 is YYDKDF in the germline V gene (reference sequence). V trimming: 1 base; J trimming: 0 bases; junction bases outside the gene matches: 0. The CDR3 nucleotides are TGTGCCACCAGCAGAGGACAGGGGGCAACTAATGAAAAACTGTTTTTT. Translation: CATSRGQGATNEKLFF.